The next 21 T cell receptor beta chains were all read from a single sample in a study of cytomegalovirus exposure and HLA in healthy donors. 60 Vbeta and 13 Jbeta primers were used in PCR. Assay: immunoSEQ multiplex PCR; the TCRdb copy retains only in-frame clones and omits some. The table records roughly 180,000 clones, roughly 84% of them present only once. Sample: PBMCs. The receptors come from a male donor in good health and CMV-seronegative.

This clone was seen a few times. The chain is built from TRBV30 and TRBJ2-3; no clear D gene. Looked up from germline, CDR1 is GTSNPN and CDR2 is SVGIG (reference sequence). This CDR3 region has 11 residues. The ends were cut back, 3 bases at V and 6 bases at J, with 7 bases in the middle. This chain's CDR3 is CAWRELDTQYF. The CDR3, as DNA: TGTGCCTGGAGGGAGTTGGATACGCAGTATTTT.

The rearrangement uses TRBV27 and TRBJ1-3; no reliable D call. Trimming took off 10 bases at V and 0 bases at J, with 13 bases between the two ends. The CDR3 loop spans 14 amino acids. Germline loops: CDR1 MNHEY, CDR2 SMNVEV (reference sequence). CDR3 nucleotide sequence: TGTGCCACCAAAAACACGTACTCTGGAAACACCATATATTTT. Its translation is CATKNTYSGNTIYF.

V gene TRBV5-6 combines with J gene TRBJ1-3, with 9 nucleotides matching TRBD1. Losses at the gene ends were 6 bases for V and 4 bases for J; bases not matched to a gene: 17. Germline V gene lookup returns CDR1 SGHDT and CDR2 YYEEEE. The CDR3 is 18 amino acids. CDR3 sequence reads: CASNQGTGIPLVGNTIYF. The CDR3, as DNA: TGTGCCAGCAACCAGGGGACAGGGATCCCCTTGGTCGGAAACACCATATATTTT.

This clone was seen a few times. V usage is TRBV29-1 and J usage is TRBJ2-1; D remains ambiguous. V was clipped by 3 bases and J by 6 bases, with 12 bases between them. Germline assignment: CDR1 SQVTM and CDR2 ANQGSEA. This CDR3 is 13 amino acids long. CDR3 in amino acids: CSVDAEYSNEQFF. CDR3 DNA: TGCAGCGTTGATGCGGAGTACTCCAATGAGCAGTTCTTC.

The rearrangement links TRBV18 to TRBJ2-1; 7 nucleotides agree with TRBD1. The CDR3 runs to 16 residues. Trimming cost V 4 bases and J 2 bases; bases outside gene matches: 8. Germline V gene sequence: CDR1 KGHSH, CDR2 LQKENI. The CDR3, as DNA: TGTGCCAGCTCACTCTCGCCGGGACAGCCCTACAATGAGCAGTTCTTC. Translating gives CASSLSPGQPYNEQFF.

This chain joins TRBV27 and TRBJ2-5; TRBD2 might be the D (6 bases). V gave up 6 bases and J gave up 0 bases, with 14 bases separating them. This CDR3 spans 15 amino acids. Germline values: CDR1 MNHEY, CDR2 SMNVEV (reference sequence). The CDR3 region is CASSQGGTDQETQYF. The CDR3 bases are TGTGCCAGCAGCCAGGGAGGTACTGACCAAGAGACCCAGTACTTC.

The J gene is TRBJ2-1, the V gene TRBV27; TRBD2 might be the D (6 bases). Per the germline V gene, CDR1 is MNHEY and CDR2 is SMNVEV (reference sequence). The CDR3 is made up of 15 amino acids. V was trimmed by 11 bases and J by 5 bases, leaving 22 bases between them. The DNA for the CDR3 is TGTGCCGTGCCCGACCGCGGGACGCATGACAATGAGCAGTTCTTC. The encoded protein is CAVPDRGTHDNEQFF.

This rearrangement joins TRBV6-6 to TRBJ2-2; tentative D call: TRBD2 (5 bases). The germline CDR1 and CDR2 sequences are MNHNY and SVGAGI (reference sequence). The CDR3 is 13 amino acids. The V gene lost 10 bases and the J gene lost 3 bases, with 12 bases spanning the gap. The CDR3, as DNA: TGTGCCACCCATTCGGAGGACACCGGGGAGCTGTTTTTT. Translation: CATHSEDTGELFF.

The chain carries TRBV5-5 and TRBJ2-2, with D perhaps TRBD1 (5 bases). This CDR3 comprises 16 residues. Trimming pared 4 bases from V and 2 bases from J, leaving 15 bases between. Per germline, CDR1 SGHKS and CDR2 YYEKEE (reference sequence). DNA of the CDR3: TGTGCCAGCAGCACATCCCCCGACAGAAACACCGGGGAGCTGTTTTTT. The encoded protein is CASSTSPDRNTGELFF.

This chain joins TRBV5-5 and TRBJ1-2; TRBD1 might be the D (6 bases). The CDR3 runs to 14 residues. Between the trimmed V and J ends, which lost 2 bases and 8 bases, there was a span of 16 bases. Germline CDR1 reads SGHKS; CDR2 reads YYEKEE (reference sequence). CDR3 nucleotide sequence: TGTGCCAGCAGCTTCGCACAGGGTGGAGGCGGCTACACCTTC. This encodes CASSFAQGGGGYTF.

This clone was seen a single time. The V gene is TRBV9, the J gene TRBJ2-5; 7 bases map to TRBD1. With 1 base clipped from V and 5 bases from J, the junction kept 2 bases outside the gene matches. This CDR3 contains 13 residues. CDR1 and CDR2 from the germline V gene are SGDLS and YYNGEE. CDR3 region: CASSVTRGETQYF. In DNA, the CDR3 is TGTGCCAGCAGCGTAACCAGGGGGGAGACCCAGTACTTC.

The chain recombines TRBV28 with TRBJ1-1, with D maybe TRBD1 (6 bases). CDR3 size: 15 residues. Deletions cut 4 bases from V and 3 bases from J, with 15 bases between. Germline V gene sequence: CDR1 MDHEN, CDR2 SYDVKM. The CDR3 is CASSSSPKGDTEAFF. The CDR3 region has the DNA TGTGCCAGCAGTTCTAGCCCAAAGGGGGACACTGAAGCTTTCTTT.

V usage is TRBV28 and J usage is TRBJ1-5; D remains unclear. Trimming took off 5 bases at V and 6 bases at J, with 17 bases between the two ends. The length of the CDR3 is 15 residues. Germline V gene data show CDR1 as MDHEN and CDR2 as SYDVKM. CDR3 DNA sequence: TGTGCCAGCAGTACCCCGGAGCCACGGAGTCAGCCCCAGCATTTT. It specifies CASSTPEPRSQPQHF.

V and J are TRBV21-1 and TRBJ1-2; the D call TRBD1 from the table was never checked on the DNA. TRBV21-1 is a pseudogene segment. This CDR3 region has 18 residues. CDR3 loop: CASSKALGDRVLNYGYTF. The CDR3 DNA sequence: TGTGCCAGCAGCAAAGCGCTGGGGGACAGGGTTCTGAACTATGGCTACACCTTC.

The chain recombines TRBV2 with TRBJ1-2; TRBD1 matches 7 bases. The V segment lost 1 base and the J segment 8 bases; nucleotides outside the gene matches: 4. This CDR3 is 13 amino acids long. CDR1 and CDR2 (germline): SNHLY, FYNNEI. The CDR3 bases are TGTGCCAGCAGTGAAGAGGGGGCGCAGGGCTACACCTTC. Protein product: CASSEEGAQGYTF.

This clone was picked up a small number of times. CDR3 region: CASGLPPPSETQYF. CDR3 nucleotides: TGTGCTAGTGGTTTGCCCCCCCCGTCAGAGACCCAGTACTTC. The chain combines TRBV12-5 with TRBJ2-5; D remains unclear. The length of the CDR3 is 14 residues. Germline V gives CDR1 LGHNT, CDR2 FRNRAP. Trimming left V 2 bases short and J 4 bases short, with 11 bases between.

V gene TRBV27 combines with J gene TRBJ1-5, with D perhaps matching TRBD1 (6 bases). Germline V lookup: CDR1 MNHEY, CDR2 SMNVEV (reference sequence). Trimming removed 6 bases from V and 0 bases from J, with 18 bases in between. The CDR3 covers 17 residues. This CDR3 is CASRTQGTGLSNQPQHF. CDR3 in DNA: TGTGCCAGCAGGACACAGGGAACCGGTCTTAGCAATCAGCCCCAGCATTTT.

The chain links TRBV7-2 to TRBJ1-5, with D possibly TRBD1 on 6 matching bases. CDR1 and CDR2 from the germline V gene are SGHTA and FQGNSA. The ends were cut back, 1 base at V and 7 bases at J, with 11 bases in the middle. The CDR3 runs to 14 residues. CDR3 nucleotide sequence: TGTGCCAGCAGCTTAGACAGGGTGGGGCAGCCCCAGCATTTT. This translates into CASSLDRVGQPQHF. Together with reference TRBV7-2 and TRBJ1-5, the CDR3 gives the full variable domain: GAGVSQSPSNKVTEKGKDVELRCDPISGHTALYWYRQSLGQGLEFLIYFQGNSAPDKSGLPSDRFSAERTGGSVSTLTIQRTQQEDSAVYLCASSLDRVGQPQHFGDGTRLSIL.

This rearrangement joins TRBV5-6 to TRBJ2-3, with unresolved D. Germline CDR1 SGHDT, CDR2 YYEEEE. The CDR3 loop spans 14 amino acids. V gave up 2 bases and J gave up 2 bases, with 9 bases separating them. Written as DNA, the CDR3 is TGTGCCAGCAGCTTCCTACAGTTCACAGATACGCAGTATTTT. Amino acids: CASSFLQFTDTQYF.

Comments on this clone: One junction end disagrees with the germline gene, perhaps due to a read error. The chain recombines TRBV7-9 with TRBJ1-1; D is perhaps TRBD1 (6 bases). Germline V lookup: CDR1 SEHNR, CDR2 FQNEAQ (reference sequence). The CDR3 sequence is 12 residues long. As DNA, the CDR3 is TGTTCCAGCAGCTTTTCGGGGGGCGAAGCTTTCTTT. Translating it yields CSSSFSGGEAFF.

This chain uses TRBV12-5 with TRBJ2-5, with 11 bases lining up with TRBD2. Germline CDR1 is LGHNT and CDR2 is FRNRAP. Trimming at V came to 0 bases and at J to 5 bases, leaving 8 bases not matched to a gene. The CDR3 spans 17 residues. The CDR3 is CASGLVISGGADETQYF. In DNA form, the CDR3 reads TGTGCTAGTGGTTTGGTAATTAGCGGGGGGGCCGATGAGACCCAGTACTTC.